These T cell receptor beta chains were read from a single sample in a study of immune evolution from preneoplasia to lung adenocarcinoma. The method was immunoSEQ multiplex PCR; TCRdb's version includes in-frame clones alone and lacks a portion of them. The table lists about 6,600 clones, roughly 79% of them singletons. The sample taken for sequencing was FFPE adjacent normal lung tissue. Every receptor here comes from a donor older than 65 with lung adenocarcinoma. CDR3s include the opening cysteine and the closing phenylalanine or tryptophan. Some rows mark clone size as missing; the rest say once, few, many or name a class of expanded clone.

v_gene	j_gene	abundance	CDR3aa
TRBV4-2	TRBJ1-1	-	CASRLGGQNTEAFF
TRBV4-2	TRBJ1-2	-	CASSPTGTENNYGYTF
TRBV4-2	TRBJ1-5	-	CASSPSSSAPSNQPQHF
TRBV7-9	TRBJ1-3	few	CASTSGAAGNTIYF
TRBV11-3	TRBJ2-3	-	CASSLQGSTDTQYF
TRBV6-6	TRBJ1-1	-	CASSSRGDEAFF
TRBV6-6	TRBJ1-5	-	CASISDTYSNQPQHF
TRBV29-1	TRBJ2-4	-	CSVEKTGPKNIQYF
TRBV30	TRBJ1-1	few	CAWSVGGGLVEAFF
TRBV4-1	TRBJ2-5	-	CASSQDLLRAETQYF
TRBV5-1	TRBJ1-4	-	CASSLGGATNEKLFF
TRBV4-1	-	-	CASSQDRTSGTHEQYF
TRBV18	TRBJ1-2	once	CASSPEAGDSGYTF
TRBV14	TRBJ2-3	few	CASSPMLTDTQYF
TRBV7-9	TRBJ2-7	-	CASSRQTGSEQYF
TRBV18	TRBJ1-5	-	CASSTGTNRNQPQHF
TRBV11-3	TRBJ1-1	-	CASSRRTEAFF